The present TCR beta chain was sequenced within a study of blood T cell repertoires in COVID-19. This clone was observed a few times. Ages ranged from about 18 to 89 years, with residence in fewer than 25 US areas. Clinical history as reported by participants underpinned cohort assignment. Cohort 3 donors were reported recovered after two negative PCRs, clearance, or symptom resolution. Original analysis: Reference gene primer amplification in the assay estimated nucleated cell counts. Data came from immunoSEQ multiplex PCR; TCRdb stores just in-frame clones and leaves some out. V and J calls and clone size are given by that table; D and trimming were obtained from the DNA. The data contain about 290,000 clones, around nine tenths of them singletons. Germline V gene data show CDR1 as MGHRA and CDR2 as YSYEKL. This CDR3 has 14 residues. V lost 1 base to trimming and J lost 7 bases, with 10 bases between them.

This chain connects TRBV4-1 to TRBJ2-2; D is ambiguous. The clonotype was recovered from a woman aged 40 to 50 who had recovered from COVID-19. The sample was PBMCs or T cells enriched from blood (not recorded which). Here the CDR3 reads CASSQVMAGGELFF. CDR3 sequence (DNA): TGCGCCAGCAGCCAAGTAATGGCTGGCGGGGAGCTGTTTTTT.